This T cell receptor (beta chain) stems from a study of graft-versus-host responses after intestinal transplantation. Study context: Recipients obtained multivisceral, liver-intestinal, or isolated intestinal transplants.

A word on this clone: Its specificity is not known.

Findings and limits, study-wide: High graft-versus-host to host-versus-graft clonal ratios were found in allografts of patients who had graft-donor T cell macrochimerism. Recipient marrow harbored GvH clones, some of which surfaced first in ileum or blood. With peak circulating GvH clone levels came an association with early post-transplant HvG declines.

Assay used: immunoSEQ multiplex PCR; TCRdb lists only in-frame clones, some missing. Of 40,000 to 55,000 clones in the sample, more than 80% were seen once. Sample: unstimulated CD4+ T cells sorted from spleen or lymph node cells, taken before transplant. The TCR sequence derives from a human donor who was the organ donor for an intestinal transplant.

The CDR3, as DNA: TGTGCCACCAGCAGGGACAGGGGGCGAGGCACCGGGGAGCTGTTTTTT. It codes for CATSRDRGRGTGELFF. J is TRBJ2-2 and V is TRBV15; 11 bases map to TRBD1. This CDR3 is 16 amino acids long. V lost 3 bases and J lost 4; bases outside the gene matches: 4. Germline V gene lookup returns CDR1 LNHNV and CDR2 YYDKDF (reference sequence).